The rows below give T cell receptor beta chains drawn from one sample of a study of identical twins. TCRdb re-called the 5' RACE reads through MiXCR, storing one row per CDR3 protein. This sample has 200,000 to 300,000 distinct CDR3 sequences, with roughly 7% found just once. The same data also contributed to another study, on yellow fever vaccine responses in identical twins.

The sample comprised memory (CD45RO+) T cells sorted from blood. The receptor set was obtained from a woman younger than 30 in good health. Each CDR3 is given with its conserved first and last residue. A D gene is named only where the DNA matches it firmly. Size is omitted from some rows. Given values are once, few, many or a class for expanded clones.

J gene	clone size	V gene	D gene	CDR3 DNA	CDR3 protein
TRBJ2-3	-	TRBV18	-	TGTGCCAGCTCACCGTTAAATCAGGGTGGAAAAGCAGATACGCAGTATTTT	CASSPLNQGGKADTQYF
TRBJ1-4	many	TRBV4-1	-	TGCGCCAGCAGCCGGGCAGTTAATGAAAAACTGTTTTTT	CASSRAVNEKLFF
TRBJ1-1	few	TRBV20-1	-	TGCAGTGCTAGTCCAGGGTACACTGAAGCTTTCTTT	CSASPGYTEAFF
TRBJ2-5	-	TRBV4-1	TRBD1	TGCGCCAGCAGCCAACCTCACCGGGACAGGGGATTTGAGACCCAGTACTTC	CASSQPHRDRGFETQYF
TRBJ2-1	-	TRBV3-1	TRBD2	TGTGCCAGCAGCCAAGGGACTAGCGGGAGTGAGCAGTTCTTC	CASSQGTSGSEQFF
TRBJ1-5	many	TRBV24-1	TRBD1	TGTGCCACAGGGACAGAACCCAATCAGCCCCAGCATTTT	CATGTEPNQPQHF
TRBJ1-2	-	TRBV12-3/TRBV12-4	-	TGTGCCAGCAGCCCCTCTGGGGGCAGGGAAGGCTATGGCTACACCTTC	CASSPSGGREGYGYTF
TRBJ2-3	many	TRBV5-5	-	TGTGCCAGCACCAGAGGGAGGCCGCCAAGCACAGATACGCAGTATTTT	CASTRGRPPSTDTQYF
TRBJ2-2	many	TRBV12-3/TRBV12-4	-	TGTGCCAGCAGTTTCCGATCCGCGGGCACCGGGGAGCTGTTTTTT	CASSFRSAGTGELFF
TRBJ2-1	-	TRBV5-1	TRBD2	TGCGCCAGCAGCCCACTGGGGAGGGGTTTCTACAATGAGCAGTTCTTC	CASSPLGRGFYNEQFF
TRBJ1-5	many	TRBV20-1	-	TGCAGTGCTAAGCCCTCAACGGGGAGCAATCAGCCCCAGCATTTT	CSAKPSTGSNQPQHF
TRBJ2-5	many	TRBV12-3/TRBV12-4	TRBD2	TGTGCCAGCAGCCTGCGGGGGGGCGGGGAGACCCAGTACTTC	CASSLRGGGETQYF
TRBJ2-1	many	TRBV12-3/TRBV12-4	TRBD2	TGTGCCAGCAGTTCAAATGGCCCTAGCGGGACGTCCTACAATGAGCAGTTCTTC	CASSSNGPSGTSYNEQFF
TRBJ2-7	few	TRBV12-3/TRBV12-4	-	TGTGCCAGCAGTTTAGGCGGGACAACTTACGAGCAGTACTTC	CASSLGGTTYEQYF
TRBJ1-4	many	TRBV20-1	TRBD1	TGCAGTGCTTCCCGGGACAGGGAGAATGAAAAACTGTTTTTT	CSASRDRENEKLFF
TRBJ1-1	-	TRBV7-2	TRBD1	TGTGCCAGCAGCTTAGGGACAGGGTTGGGCACTGAAGCTTTCTTT	CASSLGTGLGTEAFF
TRBJ2-7	-	TRBV19	-	TGTGCCAGTAGTATAAACCGATACGAGCAGTACTTC	CASSINRYEQYF
TRBJ2-1	-	TRBV20-1	-	TGCAGCCGGGTGGGGATATCCTACAATGAGCAGTTCTTC	CSRVGISYNEQFF
TRBJ2-7	few	TRBV2	TRBD2	TGTGCCGGACGGCGGGACTATTCTTACGAGCAGTACTTC	CAGRRDYSYEQYF
TRBJ2-7	few	TRBV28	-	TGTGCCAGCCTGAGGTATGGGGGCGGTTACGAGCAGTACTTC	CASLRYGGGYEQYF
TRBJ1-6	few	TRBV6-1	TRBD1	TGTGCCAGCAGCACCGCGACAGGGGAAAATTCACCCCTCCACTTT	CASSTATGENSPLHF
TRBJ1-6	-	TRBV5-1	-	TGCGCCAGCAGCTTGGGTGGAGTCAATTCACCCCTCCACTTT	CASSLGGVNSPLHF
TRBJ2-1	few	TRBV6-1	TRBD2	TGTGCCAGCATCCAGACGACTAGCTTTAAGGGTAATGAGCAGTTCTTC	CASIQTTSFKGNEQFF
TRBJ2-3	-	TRBV5-4	TRBD2	TGTGCCAGCAGCGCGACTAGCCGAGGCACAGATACGCAGTATTTT	CASSATSRGTDTQYF
TRBJ1-3	-	TRBV4-1	-	TGCGCCAGCAGCCAGCCCACAGTGACCTCTGGAAACACCATATATTTT	CASSQPTVTSGNTIYF
TRBJ1-3	few	TRBV28	-	TGTGCCAGCATGGGATACTCTGGAAACACCATATATTTT	CASMGYSGNTIYF
TRBJ2-1	-	TRBV13	-	TGTGCCAGCAGCCCGACGTTGAGCTCCTACAATGAGCAGTTCTTC	CASSPTLSSYNEQFF
TRBJ2-5	many	TRBV5-1	-	TGCGCCAGCAGCTTCGGGCCCGAAGAGACCCAGTACTTC	CASSFGPEETQYF
TRBJ1-4	many	TRBV12-3/TRBV12-4	TRBD1	TGTGCCAGCAGTCCCTCCAGGGGGCAAGGGAAACTGTTTTTT	CASSPSRGQGKLFF
TRBJ2-3	few	TRBV21-1	-	TGTGCCAGCCTCCTTCTTAACCCCTTCAGGGGGGGAAACACAGATACGCAGTATTTT	CASLLLNPFRGGNTDTQYF
TRBJ1-2	many	TRBV6-6	-	TGTGCCAGCACTCGGACTCGATCCCTTGGCTACACCTTC	CASTRTRSLGYTF
TRBJ2-7	many	TRBV9	-	TGTGCCAGTCCTCTAGCGAAACGCTCCTACGAGCAGTACTTC	CASPLAKRSYEQYF
TRBJ1-5	few	TRBV25-1	-	TGTGCCAGCAGTCCCCGGGGGACGTCAGAAGGGCCCCAGCATTTT	CASSPRGTSEGPQHF
TRBJ2-1	many	TRBV3-1	TRBD2	TGTGCCAGCAGCCAAGCGTGGCTAGCGGACAACTACAATGAGCAGTTCTTC	CASSQAWLADNYNEQFF
TRBJ1-2	many	TRBV4-2	-	TGTGCCAGCAGCCAGGAATCGGACAGCCCGAACGGAGGCTACACCTTC	CASSQESDSPNGGYTF
TRBJ2-2	few	TRBV6-2/TRBV6-3	TRBD1	TGTGCCAGCAGTTTGCAGACAGGGGCCGGGGAGCTGTTTTTT	CASSLQTGAGELFF
TRBJ2-1	many	TRBV6-4	TRBD2	TGTGCCAGCAGTGACTCGACTAGCGGGAGCAATGAGCAGTTCTTC	CASSDSTSGSNEQFF
TRBJ1-1	many	TRBV12-3/TRBV12-4	-	TGTGCCAGCAGTTTACAGTGGAACACTGAAGCTTTCTTT	CASSLQWNTEAFF
TRBJ1-3	many	TRBV7-2	TRBD1	TGTGCCAGCAGCCGAGCCGGGACAGGGGGAAACACCATATATTTT	CASSRAGTGGNTIYF
TRBJ2-1	few	TRBV20-1	TRBD2	TGCAGTGCTAGAGATTTTGCTAGCGGGGGAAACGATGAGCAGTTCTTC	CSARDFASGGNDEQFF
TRBJ2-2	many	TRBV12-3/TRBV12-4	-	TGTGCCAGCAGTCCGGGGGCCGGGGAGCTGTTTTTT	CASSPGAGELFF
TRBJ2-3	-	TRBV5-1	-	TGCGCCAGCAGCTCGGGGGACTTAATCACAGATACGCAGTATTTT	CASSSGDLITDTQYF
TRBJ2-7	-	TRBV28	TRBD2	TGTGCCAGCAGCAGAGGGACTAGCGGGAGGGACTACGAGCAGTACTTC	CASSRGTSGRDYEQYF
TRBJ2-7	-	TRBV4-2	TRBD2	TGTGCCAGCAGCCAAGGGGGTAGCGGGACCACCTACGAGCAGTACTTC	CASSQGGSGTTYEQYF
TRBJ2-1	many	TRBV28	TRBD1	TGTGCCAGCAGGACAGGGGGCTCCTACAATGAGCAGTTCTTC	CASRTGGSYNEQFF
TRBJ1-4	few	TRBV20-1	TRBD1	TGCAGTGCCCCGGGACAGCATAATGAAAAACTGTTTTTT	CSAPGQHNEKLFF
TRBJ2-1	-	TRBV28	TRBD2	TGTGGGGCCGGGACTAGCGGGAGGGCCTACAATGAGCAGTTCTTC	CGAGTSGRAYNEQFF
TRBJ1-5	many	TRBV4-1	-	TGCGCCAGCAGCCAACCGGACAGAAAAGGCAATCAGCCCCAGCATTTT	CASSQPDRKGNQPQHF
TRBJ2-1	many	TRBV5-1	TRBD1	TGCGCCAGCAGGAGCGACAGGGGTCTTTCATATGAGCAGTTCTTC	CASRSDRGLSYEQFF